This T cell receptor (beta chain) comes out of a study of blood T cell repertoires in COVID-19. Background on the study: Some COVID-19 samples were acute and others convalescent; all came from the United States, Italy and Spain. From T cells, B-cell-depleted T cells, or PBMCs came the material, which was cDNA or gDNA.

Study processing details: Amplifying reference gene primers gave estimates of nucleated cell counts. Here immunoSEQ multiplex PCR was the method, and the copy in TCRdb shows in-frame clones only, minus some. V and J calls and clone size are copied from that table; D and trimming were computed from the DNA. The top ten hold 7.9% of the sample, which has more than 90,000 clones, less than 90% seen once. Only one count was recorded for this clone. Trimming pared 6 bases from V and 0 bases from J, leaving 11 bases between. CDR3 size: 14 residues. Germline CDR1 and CDR2: SGHRS and YFSETQ. This sequence was found in a man between 65 and 80 years old who had recovered from COVID-19. The V gene is TRBV5-1, the J gene TRBJ2-3; D perhaps matches TRBD2 (6 bases). Specimen: peripheral blood. Here the CDR3 reads CASKRAESTDTQYF. CDR3 bases: TGCGCCAGCAAGCGGGCGGAAAGCACAGATACGCAGTATTTT.